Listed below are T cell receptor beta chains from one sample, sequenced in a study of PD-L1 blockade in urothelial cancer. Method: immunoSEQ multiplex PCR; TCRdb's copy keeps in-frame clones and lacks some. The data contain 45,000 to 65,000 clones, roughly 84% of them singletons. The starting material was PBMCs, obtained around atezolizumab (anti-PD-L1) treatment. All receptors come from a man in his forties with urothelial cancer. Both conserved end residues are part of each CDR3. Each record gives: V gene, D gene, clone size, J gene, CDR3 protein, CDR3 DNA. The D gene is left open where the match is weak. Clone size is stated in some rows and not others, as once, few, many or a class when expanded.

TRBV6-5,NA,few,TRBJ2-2,CASTKRGTGELFF,TGTGCCAGCACCAAACGAGGGACCGGGGAGCTGTTTTTT
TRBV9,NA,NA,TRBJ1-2,CASTSGRANYGYTF,TGTGCCAGCACCTCAGGCAGGGCGAACTATGGCTACACCTTC
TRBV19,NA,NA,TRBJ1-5,CASSPFGTGSNQPQHF,TGTGCCAGTAGCCCCTTCGGAACAGGTAGCAATCAGCCCCAGCATTTT
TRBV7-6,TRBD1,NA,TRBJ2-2,CASSLAPGGGGELFF,TGTGCCAGCAGCTTAGCGCCAGGGGGTGGCGGGGAGCTGTTTTTT
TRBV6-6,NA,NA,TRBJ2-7,CASSYNGGYEQYF,TGTGCCAGCAGTTACAACGGCGGCTACGAGCAGTACTTC
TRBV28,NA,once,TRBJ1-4,CASSRGSLEEKLFF,TGTGCCAGCAGTCGAGGGTCATTGGAAGAAAAACTGTTTTTT
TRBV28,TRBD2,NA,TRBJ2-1,CASSFGGGSGRRGNEQFF,TGTGCCAGCAGTTTCGGAGGTGGTAGCGGGAGAAGGGGGAATGAGCAGTTCTTC
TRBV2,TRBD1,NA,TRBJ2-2,CASTLDRGPGELFF,TGTGCCAGCACCTTGGACAGGGGGCCCGGGGAGCTGTTTTTT
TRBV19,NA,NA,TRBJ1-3,CASTEKRELANTIYF,TGTGCCAGTACGGAAAAGAGGGAATTGGCCAACACCATATATTTT
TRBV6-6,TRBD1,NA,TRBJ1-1,CASSWDRNTEAFF,TGTGCCAGCAGTTGGGACAGGAACACTGAAGCTTTCTTT
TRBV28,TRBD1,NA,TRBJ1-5,CASSPGTGYQPQHF,TGTGCCAGCAGTCCAGGGACAGGATATCAGCCCCAGCATTTT
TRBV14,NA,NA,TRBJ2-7,CASRGYSVIYEQYF,TGTGCCAGCAGAGGCTATAGCGTCATTTACGAGCAGTACTTC
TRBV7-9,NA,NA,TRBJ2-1,CASSLGASTYNEQFF,TGTGCCAGCAGCTTAGGTGCCAGTACCTACAATGAGCAGTTCTTC
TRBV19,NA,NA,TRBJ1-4,CASSIGAAVEKLFF,TGTGCCAGTAGTATTGGGGCGGCGGTTGAAAAACTGTTTTTT
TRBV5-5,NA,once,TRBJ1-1,CASTLGTNTEAFF,TGTGCCAGCACCCTCGGTACGAACACTGAAGCTTTCTTT
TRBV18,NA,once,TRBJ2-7,CASSPKRLLESRVHEQYF,TGTGCCAGCTCACCAAAGAGGCTACTAGAATCGAGGGTCCACGAGCAGTACTTC
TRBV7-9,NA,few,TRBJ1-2,CASSGGGDGTNYGYTF,TGTGCCAGCAGCGGAGGGGGGGACGGAACTAACTATGGCTACACCTTC